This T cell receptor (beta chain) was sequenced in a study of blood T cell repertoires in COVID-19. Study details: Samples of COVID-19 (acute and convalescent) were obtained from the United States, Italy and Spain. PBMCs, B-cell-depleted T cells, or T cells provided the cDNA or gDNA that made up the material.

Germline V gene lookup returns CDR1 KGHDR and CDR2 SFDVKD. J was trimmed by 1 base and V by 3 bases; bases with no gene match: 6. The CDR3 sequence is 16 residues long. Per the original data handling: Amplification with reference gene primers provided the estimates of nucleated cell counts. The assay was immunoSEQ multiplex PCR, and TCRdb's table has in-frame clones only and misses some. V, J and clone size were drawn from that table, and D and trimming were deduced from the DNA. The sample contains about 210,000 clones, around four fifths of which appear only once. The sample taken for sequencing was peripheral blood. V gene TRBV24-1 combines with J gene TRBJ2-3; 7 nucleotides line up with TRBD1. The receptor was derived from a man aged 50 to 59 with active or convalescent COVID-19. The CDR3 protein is CATSDRYQGGTDTQYF. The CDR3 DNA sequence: TGTGCCACCAGTGATCGATACCAGGGGGGCACAGATACGCAGTATTTT.